This TCR beta chain was retrieved from a study of vaccination effects on CD4 cells after COVID-19. Study-level information: As their vaccination, participants received two doses of either BNT162b2 or mRNA-1273. Study findings and constraints: The study found marked clonal contraction of infection- and vaccine-induced clones late after vaccination. Few convalescent patients were studied, and early post-infection samples were lacking.

On this clone: Antigen specificity is unknown.

With V trimmed by 3 bases and J by 3 bases, 10 bases remained unmatched. The CDR3 extends over 18 amino acids. The germline gives CDR1 SGHVS, CDR2 FNYEAQ. Profiling relied on immunoSEQ multiplex PCR, and the TCRdb table lists in-frame clones only, not all of them. The sample yields over 30,000 clones, under 70% seen once. Before any sequencing was done, the ViraFEST assay used viral peptide pools to expand antigen-specific CD4+ T cells. Subsequent to a culture period of about ten days, CD4+ T cells were isolated. Vaccine recipients had no previous SARS-CoV-2 infection; their nucleocapsid antibodies were negative. A half-medium replacement with IL-2 medium was carried out on days 3 and 7.

The sequencing used CD4+ T cells from PBMCs cultured with SARS-CoV-2 spike peptides, collected before COVID-19 vaccination. This sequence was found in a human donor who received a COVID-19 vaccine. The gene calls are TRBV7-6 and TRBJ2-1; 11 nucleotides match TRBD2. The CDR3 sequence is CASSFRWRGTSGYNEQFF. For the CDR3, the DNA is TGTGCCAGCAGCTTTCGGTGGAGGGGGACTAGCGGCTACAATGAGCAGTTCTTC.